The 17 T cell receptor beta chains below were found in one sample sequenced in a study of T cell responses to AZD1222 COVID-19 vaccine. The method was immunoSEQ multiplex PCR; TCRdb's version includes in-frame clones alone and lacks a portion of them. This sample has some 100,000 clones, with about 86% found just once. The source was peripheral blood, collected on day 0 of AZD1222 vaccination. These receptors all stem from an adult in good health.

The chain joins TRBV7-9 to TRBJ1-2; D ambiguous. Trimming cost V 3 bases and J 6 bases, with 8 bases left between them. The germline gives CDR1 SEHNR, CDR2 FQNEAQ (reference sequence). This CDR3 comprises 12 residues. Here the CDR3 reads CASSFGPDGYTF. The CDR3 DNA sequence: TGTGCCAGCAGCTTTGGCCCGGATGGCTACACCTTC. Complete variable domain (other parts from reference TRBV7-9 and TRBJ1-2): DTGVSQNPRHKITKRGQNVTFRCDPISEHNRLYWYRQTLGQGPEFLTYFQNEAQLEKSRLLSDRFSAERPKGSFSTLEIQRTEQGDSAMYLCASSFGPDGYTFGSGTRLTVV.

V gene TRBV6-5 combines with J gene TRBJ1-1, with D unresolved. Between the trimmed V and J ends, which lost 0 bases and 4 bases, there was a span of 12 bases. There are 15 residues in the CDR3. Per germline, CDR1 MNHEY and CDR2 SVGAGI. CDR3 nucleotides: TGTGCCAGCAGTTACTCGAGAACTAGGAGCACTGAAGCTTTCTTT. It encodes CASSYSRTRSTEAFF.

This chain joins TRBV9 and TRBJ1-1; D may be TRBD1 (6 bases). This CDR3 comprises 16 residues. Deletions cut 3 bases from V and 4 bases from J, with 19 bases between. From germline, CDR1 is SGDLS and CDR2 YYNGEE. This chain's CDR3 is CASSGAGTLTATEAFF. Here the CDR3 DNA reads TGTGCCAGCAGCGGCGCCGGGACATTGACTGCCACTGAAGCTTTCTTT.

The chain is built from TRBV2 and TRBJ1-5, with D unresolved. Per germline, CDR1 SNHLY and CDR2 FYNNEI. This CDR3 region has 13 residues. Between the trimmed V and J ends, which lost 4 bases and 9 bases, there was a span of 13 bases. The CDR3 sequence is CASSVGRWRPQHF. CDR3 bases: TGTGCCAGCAGTGTAGGCCGTTGGAGGCCCCAGCATTTT.

The gene calls are TRBV18 and TRBJ1-4; no reliable D call. This CDR3 is built from 18 residues. Per germline, CDR1 KGHSH and CDR2 LQKENI. With 3 bases removed from V and 11 bases from J, the gap between germline ends came to 28 bases. The chain's CDR3 is CASSPRMGMEVTSQKLFF. CDR3 coding DNA: TGTGCCAGCTCACCCCGCATGGGGATGGAGGTAACCTCGCAGAAACTGTTTTTT.

The chain joins TRBV5-1 to TRBJ2-7; D is possibly TRBD1 or TRBD2 (5 bases each). CDR1 and CDR2 from the germline V gene are SGHRS and YFSETQ. CDR3 length: 14 residues. The V end was cut by 0 bases, the J end by 6 bases, with 13 bases between. For the CDR3, the DNA is TGCGCCAGCAGCTTGGACCCAGGGACGACCGAGCAGTACTTC. This gives the protein CASSLDPGTTEQYF.

V usage is TRBV18 and J usage is TRBJ2-7; 7 nucleotides align to TRBD1. This CDR3 is 13 amino acids long. Germline CDR1 is KGHSH and CDR2 is LQKENI. V trimming: 5 bases; J trimming: 6 bases; junction bases outside the gene matches: 7. The DNA for the CDR3 is TGTGCCAGCTCATCCTTTACAGGGGTCGAGCAGTACTTC. Translated: CASSSFTGVEQYF.

V gene TRBV6-5 combines with J gene TRBJ2-7; 9 nucleotides agree with TRBD1. J gave up 2 bases and V 8 bases, and 7 bases lay outside the gene matches. The CDR3 runs 14 residues. Germline loops: CDR1 MNHEY, CDR2 SVGAGI. The CDR3 DNA is TGTGCCAGCCTTGGACAGGGGCTAACCTACGAGCAGTACTTC. It translates to CASLGQGLTYEQYF.

The J gene is TRBJ2-3, the V gene TRBV5-6, with 8 bases lining up with TRBD2. The CDR3 consists of 17 residues. From germline, CDR1 is SGHDT and CDR2 YYEEEE. With V trimmed by 0 bases and J by 5 bases, 11 bases remained unmatched. DNA of the CDR3: TGTGCCAGCAGCTTGGCCTTCGGGAGGGCCCTTGAAGATACGCAGTATTTT. Translated, it gives CASSLAFGRALEDTQYF.

The rearrangement uses TRBV7-8 and TRBJ2-3, with D unclear. The CDR3 spans 13 residues. Germline-derived CDR1 and CDR2 are SGHVS and FQNEAQ. Trimming removed 7 bases from V and 2 bases from J, with 10 bases in between. The CDR3 is CASTLRLTDTQYF. In DNA, the CDR3 is TGTGCCAGCACCCTCCGACTCACAGATACGCAGTATTTT. Full variable domain (missing parts from reference TRBV7-8 and TRBJ2-3): GAGVSQSPRYKVAKRGQDVALRCDPISGHVSLFWYQQALGQGPEFLTYFQNEAQLDKSGLPSDRFFAERPEGSVSTLKIQRTQQEDSAVYLCASTLRLTDTQYFGPGTRLTVL.

The genes are TRBV27 and TRBJ1-4, with D possibly being TRBD1 (6 bases). The V end was cut by 8 bases, the J end by 0 bases, with 7 bases between. This CDR3 is 13 amino acids long. In germline, CDR1 is MNHEY, CDR2 SMNVEV (reference sequence). CDR3 sequence (DNA): TGTGCCAGCTGGGGGCCAACTAATGAAAAACTGTTTTTT. The encoded protein is CASWGPTNEKLFF.

This clone was counted between two and nine times. V is TRBV25-1 and J is TRBJ2-1; D not certain. Per germline, CDR1 MGHDK and CDR2 SYGVNS. The CDR3 loop spans 11 amino acids. V lost 3 bases to trimming and J lost 10 bases, with 7 bases between them. CDR3 bases: TGTGCCAGCAGTGATGTTTCCGAGCAGTTCTTC. Amino acid sequence: CASSDVSEQFF.

The rearrangement links TRBV18 to TRBJ2-5; the D is unclear. CDR3 length equals 15 residues. CDR1 and CDR2 from the germline V gene are KGHSH and LQKENI. The V end was cut by 0 bases, the J end by 3 bases, with 11 bases between. For the CDR3, the DNA is TGTGCCAGCTCACCACCAGGCGGCCAGAAAGAGACCCAGTACTTC. Its protein is CASSPPGGQKETQYF.

The V call is TRBV27, the J call TRBJ2-7, with TRBD1 matching over 9 bases. The length of the CDR3 is 15 residues. Trimming cost V 1 base and J 7 bases; bases outside gene matches: 8. From germline, CDR1 is MNHEY and CDR2 SMNVEV (reference sequence). In DNA form, the CDR3 reads TGTGCCAGCAGTTTATGGCCACCGACAGGGGGTGAGCAGTACTTC. Residues: CASSLWPPTGGEQYF.

CDR3 DNA: TGTGCCAGCAGCAACCGGGACTCCCATCCCGGGGAGCTGTTTTTT. Amino acids: CASSNRDSHPGELFF. V gene TRBV7-8 combines with J gene TRBJ2-2; D might be TRBD2 (6 bases). CDR1 is SGHVS and CDR2 is FQNEAQ in the germline V gene. Trimming shortened V by 5 bases and J by 6 bases, and 16 bases separated the two germline ends. The CDR3 is 15 residues long.

The chain links TRBV27 to TRBJ1-6, with a weak D call TRBD1 (6 bases). V was pared by 4 bases and J by 7 bases, with 20 bases between. The CDR3 length is 17 residues. Germline values: CDR1 MNHEY, CDR2 SMNVEV (reference sequence). The CDR3: CASSSIGKRGRNSPLHF. CDR3 bases: TGTGCCAGCAGTTCCATTGGGAAGAGGGGGAGAAATTCACCCCTCCACTTT.

This sequence joins TRBV7-9 and TRBJ2-7; 11 bases fit TRBD2. Germline CDR1 is SEHNR and CDR2 is FQNEAQ (reference sequence). The CDR3 runs to 15 residues. Trimming took 8 bases from V and 7 from J; bases not matched to a gene: 13. The CDR3 DNA reads TGTGCCAGCGGACTAGCGGGCCACCCTACCGTTGAGCAGTACTTC. Translating it yields CASGLAGHPTVEQYF. Full variable domain (remainder filled in from reference TRBV7-9 and TRBJ2-7): DTGVSQNPRHKITKRGQNVTFRCDPISEHNRLYWYRQTLGQGPEFLTYFQNEAQLEKSRLLSDRFSAERPKGSFSTLEIQRTEQGDSAMYLCASGLAGHPTVEQYFGPGTRLTVT.